The clone carrying this T cell receptor (beta chain) is called medium-sized based on its frequency. Its specificity is not known. Carrying UMI labels, the TRB cDNA libraries were prepared through 5' RACE. One entry per CDR3 protein, without DNA, is what TCRdb gives after re-calling the 5' RACE reads. With several thousand distinct CDR3 sequences in the sample, the ten largest clones hold roughly 1.5%. The sample is drawn from a study of CXCR3-negative and CXCR3-positive naive CD8 T cells. Overall study findings and caveats: The TRB CDR3s that CXCR3-positive naive cells carried were more hydrophobic than those of CXCR3-negative naive cells. In cryopreserved cells, CXCR3 expression partially decreased, and fresh PBMCs were used in most assays.

Triplicate sorts, 300,000 to 350,000 cells apiece, were made for each CD8+ T cell subset. Cells classed as naive CD8+ T cells were CD45RO-CCR7+CD27+CD95-. CDR1 and CDR2 (germline): LNHDA, SQIVND (reference sequence). The CDR3 consists of 13 residues. The clonotype was recovered from a human donor in good health. Some clones in this sample may be carry-over from other donors' samples. This chain connects TRBV19 to TRBJ1-2; as DNA is missing, the TRBD1 call by TCRdb cannot be tested. Material for sequencing was naive CXCR3+ CD8+ T cells from blood. Indicated subset: CD45RO-CCR7+CD27+CD95- naive CD8+ T cells expressing CXCR3 (TNR3+). This CDR3 is CASSSAVGWGYTF.